The table lists the clone carrying this T cell receptor (beta chain) with a few counts. The antigen is not known. TCRdb processed the RT-PCR reads anew with MiXCR; each CDR3 protein has one entry. Of 530,000 or so distinct CDR3 sequences listed, 25% are singletons. The sample comes from a study of response to subunit inactivated influenza vaccine. Findings of the study overall: Only a handful of new T cells, the authors suggested, are recruited with each seasonal influenza vaccination.

This CDR3 has 17 residues. The ends were cut back, 1 base at V and 0 bases at J, with 11 bases in the middle. Germline V gives CDR1 SGHRS, CDR2 YFSETQ. The clonotype was recovered from a man aged 45 to 65 who received an inactivated influenza vaccine. The sequenced sample was CD4+ T cells sorted from PBMCs, obtained less than 6 days after vaccination. The chain employs TRBV5-1 and TRBJ1-6; D not resolved. The CDR3 nucleotides are TGCGCCAGCAGCTTGTCGGGAAGAGGCTCCTATAATTCACCCCTCCACTTT. It encodes CASSLSGRGSYNSPLHF.